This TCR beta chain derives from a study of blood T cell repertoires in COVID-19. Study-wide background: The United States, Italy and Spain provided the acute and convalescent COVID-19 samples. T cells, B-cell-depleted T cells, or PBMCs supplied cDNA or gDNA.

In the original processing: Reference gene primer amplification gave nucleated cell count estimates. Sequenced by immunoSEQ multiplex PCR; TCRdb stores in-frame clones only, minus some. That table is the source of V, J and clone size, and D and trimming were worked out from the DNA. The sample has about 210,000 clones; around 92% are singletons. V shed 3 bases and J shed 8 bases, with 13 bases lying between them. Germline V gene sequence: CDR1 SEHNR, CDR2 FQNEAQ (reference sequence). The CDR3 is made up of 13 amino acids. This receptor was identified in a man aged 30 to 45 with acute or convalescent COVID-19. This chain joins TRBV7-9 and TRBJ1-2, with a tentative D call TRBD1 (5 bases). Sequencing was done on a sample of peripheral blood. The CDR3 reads CASSLQTVRGYTF. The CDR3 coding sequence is TGTGCCAGCAGCTTGCAGACAGTGAGGGGCTACACCTTC.